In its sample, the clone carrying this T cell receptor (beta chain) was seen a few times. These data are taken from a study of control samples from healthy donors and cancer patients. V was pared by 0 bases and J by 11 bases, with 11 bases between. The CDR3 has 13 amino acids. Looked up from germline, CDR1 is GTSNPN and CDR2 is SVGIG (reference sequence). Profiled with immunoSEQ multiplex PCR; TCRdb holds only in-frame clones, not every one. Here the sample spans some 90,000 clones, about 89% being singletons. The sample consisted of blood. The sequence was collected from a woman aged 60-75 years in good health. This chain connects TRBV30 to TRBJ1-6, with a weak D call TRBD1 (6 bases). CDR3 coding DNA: TGTGCCTGGAGTGTAGGGGGGCGCACACCCCTCCACTTT. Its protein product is CAWSVGGRTPLHF. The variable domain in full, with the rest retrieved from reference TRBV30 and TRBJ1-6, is SQTIHQWPATLVQPVGSPLSLECTVEGTSNPNLYWYRQAAGRGLQLLFYSVGIGQISSEVPQNLSASRPQDRQFILSSKKLLLSDSGFYLCAWSVGGRTPLHFGNGTRLTVT.